The 28 T cell receptor beta chains given below trace back to one sample, sequenced in a study of response to subunit inactivated influenza vaccine. TCRdb fed the RT-PCR reads into MiXCR, producing one record per CDR3 protein. The sample includes 400,000 to 550,000 distinct CDR3 sequences, around 25% of them seen just once. The sequences come from CD4+ T cells sorted from PBMCs, collected approximately 5 days after vaccination. The receptors originated from a man aged 50 to 60 who received an inactivated influenza vaccine.

This clonotype occurred a few times. The chain links TRBV20-1 to TRBJ2-1, with 14 positions matching TRBD2. The V gene's germline CDR1 is DFQATT and CDR2 SNEGSKA (reference sequence). The CDR3 is 15 residues long. With V trimmed by 3 bases and J by 8 bases, 6 bases remained unmatched. DNA of the CDR3: TGCAGTGCTAGGGTGGGGACTAGCGGGAGTGATGAGCAGTTCTTC. This encodes CSARVGTSGSDEQFF.

This clonotype was picked up a small number of times. This chain connects TRBV20-1 to TRBJ1-5; possibly TRBD1 for D (5 bases). The CDR3 covers 17 residues. CDR1 is DFQATT and CDR2 is SNEGSKA in the germline V gene (reference sequence). The V gene lost 4 bases and the J gene lost 2 bases, with 21 bases spanning the gap. In nucleotides, the CDR3 is TGCAGTGCTACCACAGAGACGAAGGCGGGGGGCAATCAGCCCCAGCATTTT. It codes for CSATTETKAGGNQPQHF.

The CDR3 DNA sequence: TGTGCCAGCGGGCAGCGGGGGGGCACAGATACGCAGTATTTT. Translated: CASGQRGGTDTQYF. V is TRBV11-2 and J is TRBJ2-3; 9 nucleotides match TRBD2. Germline CDR1 SGHAT, CDR2 FQNNGV. This CDR3 has 14 residues. V shed 8 bases, J shed 1 base, and the junction held 4 bases outside the gene matches.

The V and J genes are TRBV6-1 and TRBJ2-2; 8 bases line up with TRBD2. This CDR3 is 18 amino acids long. V shed 5 bases and J 0 bases; nucleotides not matched to a gene: 11. Germline CDR1 reads MNHNS; CDR2 reads SASEGT. The CDR3 loop is CASSRGSSGGANTGELFF. The CDR3 DNA sequence: TGTGCCAGCAGTCGTGGTAGCAGCGGGGGTGCGAACACCGGGGAGCTGTTTTTT.

This rearrangement joins TRBV12-3 or TRBV12-4 to TRBJ1-4; TRBD1 matches 9 bases. The CDR3 covers 15 residues. V was pared by 5 bases and J by 13 bases, with 14 bases of the junction left unmatched. In DNA form, the CDR3 reads TGTGCCAGCAGTCCCATGACAGGGGGGATCCGGGGACTGTTTTTT. Translated: CASSPMTGGIRGLFF.

V gene TRBV3-1 combines with J gene TRBJ2-7; D not resolved. Germline CDR1 reads LGHDT; CDR2 reads YNNKEL (reference sequence). Trimming stripped 1 base from V and 3 bases from J, with 10 bases between. The CDR3 contains 14 residues. The DNA for the CDR3 is TGTGCCAGCAGCCAAGGACGGAAGAGCTACGAGCAGTACTTC. It yields the protein CASSQGRKSYEQYF.

In this sample, this clonotype turned up a few times. The rearrangement links TRBV20-1 to TRBJ2-7; no clear D. From germline, CDR1 is DFQATT and CDR2 SNEGSKA (reference sequence). The length of the CDR3 is 16 residues. The ends were cut back, 2 bases at V and 1 base at J, with 18 bases in the middle. The CDR3 loop is CSARPLSRASSYEQYF. The CDR3, as DNA: TGCAGTGCTAGACCTCTTTCACGGGCCTCATCCTACGAGCAGTACTTC.

This clonotype has a handful of counts. The chain links TRBV4-3 to TRBJ2-1, with 8 positions matching TRBD2. CDR1 LGHNA and CDR2 YSLEER come from the germline V gene. V shed 4 bases, J shed 6 bases, and the junction held 11 bases outside the gene matches. There are 16 residues in the CDR3. CDR3 region: CASSRSGLGGFNEQFF. Here the CDR3 DNA reads TGCGCCAGCAGCCGATCGGGACTAGGGGGGTTCAATGAGCAGTTCTTC.

In DNA form, the CDR3 reads TGTGCCAGCAGCTTAGATCTAGGTCACACAGATACGCAGTATTTT. Amino acid sequence: CASSLDLGHTDTQYF. J is TRBJ2-3 and V is TRBV11-2, with D unclear. Deletions cut 0 bases from V and 2 bases from J, with 9 bases between. This CDR3 region has 15 residues. From germline, CDR1 is SGHAT and CDR2 FQNNGV.

A few counts support this clonotype. The chain employs TRBV15 and TRBJ2-1; the match to TRBD2 covers 7 bases. The CDR3 totals 16 residues. After removal of 1 base from V and 1 base from J, the junction contained 4 bases not matched to a gene. Germline-derived CDR1 and CDR2 are LNHNV and YYDKDF (reference sequence). In DNA form, the CDR3 reads TGTGCCACCAGCAGAGGCAGAGCGGGATCCTACAATGAGCAGTTCTTC. Protein: CATSRGRAGSYNEQFF.

Details on this clonotype: Mismatch with germline at one junction end may stem from a read error. The V call is TRBV7-2, the J call TRBJ1-2; D remains unclear. The germline V gene encodes CDR1 SGHTA and CDR2 FQGNSA. The CDR3 runs 14 residues. CDR3 sequence reads: CASSLANGGGQADF. For the CDR3, the DNA is TGTGCCAGCAGCTTAGCGAATGGAGGAGGGCAAGCGGACTTC.

This sequence joins TRBV10-2 and TRBJ2-3, with D unresolved. V was clipped by 5 bases and J by 4 bases, with 10 bases between them. Germline V CDR1 and CDR2: WSHSY, SAAADI. The CDR3 has 13 amino acids. CDR3 sequence: CASSSGSPDTQYF. CDR3 sequence (DNA): TGCGCCAGCAGTTCTGGGTCTCCAGATACGCAGTATTTT.

The V gene is TRBV11-1, the J gene TRBJ2-7; D is undetermined. In germline, CDR1 is SGHAT, CDR2 FQDESV (reference sequence). The CDR3 extends over 16 amino acids. V lost 5 bases and J 0 bases, leaving 17 bases between the germline ends. CDR3 region: CASSPRWGSRSYEQYF. CDR3 bases: TGTGCCAGCAGCCCTCGTTGGGGATCCCGCTCCTACGAGCAGTACTTC.

This clonotype was seen more than once but under ten times. CDR3 coding DNA: TGCAGCGTTAGCGGGGGCCCGTCCTACGAGCAGTACTTC. Translated: CSVSGGPSYEQYF. The chain couples TRBV29-1 to TRBJ2-7; 8 positions agree with TRBD2. CDR3 length: 13 residues. Germline V gene sequence: CDR1 SQVTM, CDR2 ANQGSEA. The V and J ends lost 5 bases and 1 base, in that order; junction bases with no gene match: 4.

In its sample, this clonotype was seen many times. The V and J genes are TRBV29-1 and TRBJ2-3, with TRBD1 matching 7 bases. This CDR3 has 15 amino acids. J was trimmed by 2 bases and V by 1 base; bases with no gene match: 6. Per the germline V gene, CDR1 is SQVTM and CDR2 is ANQGSEA. CDR3 DNA: TGCAGCGTTGAAGGGTGGGACAGATACACAGATACGCAGTATTTT. Translation gives CSVEGWDRYTDTQYF.

This chain connects TRBV12-3 or TRBV12-4 to TRBJ1-1; the match to TRBD1 covers 8 bases. V trimming: 3 bases; J trimming: 10 bases; junction bases outside the gene matches: 7. The CDR3 is made up of 13 amino acids. This CDR3 is CASSFLTGERAFF. The CDR3 region has the DNA TGTGCCAGCAGTTTTTTGACAGGGGAACGAGCTTTCTTT.

This clonotype was counted only a few times. V usage is TRBV5-1 and J usage is TRBJ2-1, with D possibly matching TRBD2 (5 bases). Trimming took off 4 bases at V and 2 bases at J, with 13 bases between the two ends. CDR3 length equals 15 residues. Germline V gives CDR1 SGHRS, CDR2 YFSETQ. Here the CDR3 DNA reads TGCGCCAGCAGCCCCGGGATCCGTCCCTACAATGAGCAGTTCTTC. Translated: CASSPGIRPYNEQFF.

The chain uses TRBV20-1 and TRBJ1-3; D remains unclear. Trimming pared 5 bases from V and 3 bases from J, leaving 5 bases between. This CDR3 contains 11 residues. Germline V gives CDR1 DFQATT, CDR2 SNEGSKA (reference sequence). CDR3 coding DNA: TGCAGTGCTTATGGTGGAAACACCATATATTTT. Its protein product is CSAYGGNTIYF.

The J gene is TRBJ2-7, the V gene TRBV29-1; 7 nucleotides agree with TRBD2. The CDR3 runs to 12 residues. Germline V gives CDR1 SQVTM, CDR2 ANQGSEA. V trimming: 6 bases; J trimming: 6 bases; junction bases outside the gene matches: 8. The CDR3 reads CSVVTPGGEQYF. The CDR3 bases are TGCAGCGTGGTTACCCCGGGGGGCGAGCAGTACTTC.

This clonotype was counted ten times or more. The chain recombines TRBV24-1 with TRBJ1-2; TRBD1 aligns across 8 bases. Germline V gene data show CDR1 as KGHDR and CDR2 as SFDVKD. This CDR3 is 13 amino acids long. The V segment lost 6 bases and the J segment 3 bases; nucleotides outside the gene matches: 2. Here the CDR3 reads CATSTGQDYGYTF. Here the CDR3 DNA reads TGTGCCACCAGTACGGGACAGGACTATGGCTACACCTTC.

The table lists this clonotype with a few counts. This chain joins TRBV5-1 and TRBJ2-3; D is possibly TRBD1 or TRBD2 (5 bases each). The CDR3 sequence is 16 residues long. Trimming removed 0 bases from V and 6 bases from J, with 17 bases in between. Germline assignment: CDR1 SGHRS and CDR2 YFSETQ. This CDR3 reads CASSLVGPNSADTQYF. The CDR3 coding sequence is TGCGCCAGCAGCTTGGTGGGACCAAACAGCGCGGATACGCAGTATTTT.

This sequence joins TRBV7-9 and TRBJ2-5, with D possibly matching TRBD2 (5 bases). The CDR3 contains 12 residues. Germline V gives CDR1 SEHNR, CDR2 FQNEAQ (reference sequence). V lost 5 bases to trimming and J lost 5 bases, with 9 bases between them. The CDR3 DNA follows: TGTGCCAGCAGCCCGCGGGTGGAGACCCAGTACTTC. Translating gives CASSPRVETQYF.

This clonotype was seen a single time. The chain joins TRBV11-3 to TRBJ2-1; 14 nucleotides line up with TRBD2. Germline V gene lookup returns CDR1 SGHNT and CDR2 YENEEA. The length of the CDR3 is 17 residues. V lost 1 base to trimming and J lost 8 bases; unmatched junction nucleotides: 7. The CDR3 sequence: CASSLVGTSGSDHEQFF. The CDR3 coding sequence is TGTGCCAGCAGCTTAGTCGGGACTAGCGGGAGTGACCATGAGCAGTTCTTC.

This clonotype appeared a few times. The CDR3: CASSLRWREGQDEQFF. The CDR3 nucleotides read TGTGCCAGCAGCTTAAGGTGGAGGGAGGGCCAAGATGAGCAGTTCTTC. J is TRBJ2-1 and V is TRBV11-2, with 7 bases identical to TRBD2. Germline V gene data show CDR1 as SGHAT and CDR2 as FQNNGV. The CDR3 contains 16 residues. V trimming: 2 bases; J trimming: 8 bases; junction bases outside the gene matches: 12.

There are a few counts of this clonotype. The chain joins TRBV7-8 to TRBJ2-2; D not resolved. CDR1 and CDR2 from the germline V gene are SGHVS and FQNEAQ. The CDR3 is made up of 14 amino acids. Trimming took 2 bases from V and 4 from J, leaving 8 bases between them. For the CDR3, the DNA is TGTGCCAGCAGCTTATTAGTGGGCACCGGGGAGCTGTTTTTT. It encodes CASSLLVGTGELFF.

This chain uses TRBV7-2 with TRBJ2-3; no clear D. This CDR3 has 13 residues. V lost 0 bases and J lost 5, with 6 bases in between. From germline, CDR1 is SGHTA and CDR2 FQGNSA. The CDR3: CASSLAPQDTQYF. CDR3 nucleotides: TGTGCCAGCAGCTTAGCCCCCCAAGATACGCAGTATTTT. Filled out from reference TRBV7-2 and TRBJ2-3, the complete variable domain reads GAGVSQSPSNKVTEKGKDVELRCDPISGHTALYWYRQSLGQGLEFLIYFQGNSAPDKSGLPSDRFSAERTGGSVSTLTIQRTQQEDSAVYLCASSLAPQDTQYFGPGTRLTVL.

There are a few counts of this clonotype. V is TRBV5-1 and J is TRBJ1-1; 7 nucleotides line up with TRBD1. CDR1 and CDR2 (germline): SGHRS, YFSETQ. The CDR3 runs to 14 residues. V trimming: 4 bases; J trimming: 5 bases; junction bases outside the gene matches: 8. CDR3 in DNA: TGCGCCAGCAGCGCGTTACAGGGGTCGACTGAAGCTTTCTTT. Its translation: CASSALQGSTEAFF.

The table lists this clonotype with many counts. The rearrangement joins TRBV10-3 to TRBJ2-3, with D unclear. V was clipped by 10 bases and J by 4 bases, with 12 bases between them. The CDR3 spans 12 residues. The germline V gene encodes CDR1 ENHRY and CDR2 SYGVKD. The CDR3 region has the DNA TGTGCCACCGCGCCCAGTTCAGATACGCAGTATTTT. Protein product: CATAPSSDTQYF.